This is a list of T cell receptor beta chains from one sample in a study of glioma-infiltrating T cells. Each CDR3 protein is one row after TCRdb ran MiXCR on the multiplex PCR reads. The repertoire consists of approximately 93,000 distinct CDR3 sequences, with 40% occurring once and the leading ten covering 35% to 40%. Sample: glioma tissue, nonneoplastic brain tissue, or PBMCs (not recorded which). The receptor source for this set is a human donor with low-grade glioma or glioblastoma, undergoing nonglioma brain surgery, or in good health (not recorded which). Each CDR3 is given with its conserved first and last residue. Fields, in order: J gene, V gene, clone size, D gene, CDR3 DNA, CDR3 protein. D genes are given only for firm matches. Expanded clones are given a class, and other clones once, few, many or no size at all.

TRBJ2-7,TRBV19,once,TRBD1,TGTGCCAGTAGTCCGGGACAGGGGGCGACTAACCAGCAGTCCTTC,CASSPGQGATNQQSF
TRBJ1-2,TRBV6-2/TRBV6-3,many,.,TGTGCCAGCAGTTACCAAGGGCTTGGCTACACCTTC,CASSYQGLGYTF
TRBJ2-2,TRBV14,many,.,TGTGCCAGCAGCACAACCGGGACCCGACTCACCGGGGAGCTGTTTTTT,CASSTTGTRLTGELFF
TRBJ2-3,TRBV27,many,.,TGTGCCAGCAGTTCCCGACAGGTTAGCACAGATACGCAGTATTTT,CASSSRQVSTDTQYF
TRBJ2-1,TRBV7-9,.,TRBD2,TGTGCCAGCAGCTCTGACTGGCTAGCGGGAGGGTCTTTATCAGTACCCCCCTACAATGAGCAGTTCTTC,CASSSDWLAGGSLSVPPYNEQFF
TRBJ2-4,TRBV12-3/TRBV12-4,many,.,TGTGCCAGCAGTTTAGAATATGGAGAACTAGCCAAAAACATTCAGTACTTC,CASSLEYGELAKNIQYF
TRBJ2-1,TRBV6-1,.,TRBD2,TGTGCCAGCAGTCTTGCAGCGGGAGCCTACAATGAGCAGTTCTTC,CASSLAAGAYNEQFF
TRBJ2-1,TRBV2,many,.,TGTGCCAGGAAAACAGGGAAAGAATTCTTC,CARKTGKEFF
TRBJ2-1,TRBV7-9,many,TRBD2,TGTGCCAGCAGCTCGTACCGGACTAGCTACAATGAGCAGTTCTTC,CASSSYRTSYNEQFF
TRBJ2-3,TRBV5-4,many,TRBD2,TGTGCCAGCAGCTTGAGTACTAGCGGCGAGCAGTATTTT,CASSLSTSGEQYF
TRBJ2-7,TRBV5-4,many,.,TGTGCCAGCAGCTTAGGGGGTACTGACTACGAGCAGTACTTC,CASSLGGTDYEQYF
TRBJ1-5,TRBV2,many,.,TGTGCCAGCAGTCGAGGGGGGGGAAATCAGCCCCAGCATTTT,CASSRGGGNQPQHF
TRBJ2-7,TRBV14,few,.,TGTGCCAGCTTATCCAGGAGGGCCTACGAGCAGTACTTC,CASLSRRAYEQYF
TRBJ2-7,TRBV27,many,TRBD1,TGTGCCAGCAGTTCCCCGGGACAGGGGGCGGTCGAGCAGTACTTC,CASSSPGQGAVEQYF
TRBJ1-2,TRBV4-1,.,.,TGCGCCAGCGGCCAGGTAGACTGGGGAGATGGCTATACCTTC,CASGQVDWGDGYTF
TRBJ2-2,TRBV20-1,many,.,TGCAGTGCTAGAGATGGTGGGATGAACACCGGGGAGCTGTTTTTT,CSARDGGMNTGELFF
TRBJ1-1,TRBV9,.,.,TGTGCCAGCAGCGCCGTAAATCAGGCCAATACTGAAGCTTTCTTT,CASSAVNQANTEAFF
TRBJ2-7,TRBV28,.,.,TGTGCCACTAGAACCCAGGGTTACGAGCAGTACTTC,CATRTQGYEQYF
TRBJ2-3,TRBV11-2,many,.,TGTGCCAGCAGCTTAGATGGTGATAGAACAGACTTCACAGATACGCAGTATTTT,CASSLDGDRTDFTDTQYF
TRBJ2-1,TRBV6-2/TRBV6-3,many,TRBD2,TGTGCCAGCAGGCCTAACCCGACTAGCGGGAGAGACAATGAGCAGTTCTTC,CASRPNPTSGRDNEQFF
TRBJ2-3,TRBV28,.,.,TGTGCCGGCAGATTACAGCCCACAGATACGAAGTATTTT,CAGRLQPTDTKYF
TRBJ2-2,TRBV29-1,few,TRBD1,TGCAGCGTTGGGACAGGGAACACCGGGGAGCTGTTTTTT,CSVGTGNTGELFF
TRBJ1-1,TRBV19,.,.,TGTGCCGGTAGTGTTAATTGGAACACTGAAGCTTCCTTT,CAGSVNWNTEASF
TRBJ2-5,TRBV7-2,many,.,TGTGCCAGCAGCTTAAGGGACGCGGGGCCCCCAGAGACCCAGTACTTC,CASSLRDAGPPETQYF
TRBJ2-3,TRBV9,many,.,TGTGCCAGCTCCTCGGATACGCAGTATTTT,CASSSDTQYF
TRBJ2-5,TRBV7-3,many,TRBD2,TGTGCCAGCAGCCCTACCGGCGGGGGGTGGGAGACCCAGTACTTC,CASSPTGGGWETQYF
TRBJ1-2,TRBV11-2,.,.,TGTGCCAGCAGCCAGACGGGGTTCGGGTATGGCTACACCTTC,CASSQTGFGYGYTF
TRBJ2-5,TRBV7-2,many,.,TGTGCCAGCAGCACCCCCGCAGTGGAGGCCCAGTACTTC,CASSTPAVEAQYF
TRBJ2-5,TRBV7-9,many,.,TGTGCCAGCAGCTCCAATGTGGGGCAGGGCATGAAGACCCAGTACTTC,CASSSNVGQGMKTQYF
TRBJ2-1,TRBV28,.,.,TGTGCCAGCAAATCAGTGCGACCCTATGAGCAGTTCTTC,CASKSVRPYEQFF
TRBJ2-5,TRBV28,once,.,TGTGCCAGCAGTTTGACACACACTACAGAGGAGACCCAGTACTTC,CASSLTHTTEETQYF
TRBJ1-6,TRBV6-1,many,.,TGTGCCAGCAGTGAAACGGGACGACATTCACCCCTCCACTTT,CASSETGRHSPLHF
TRBJ2-7,TRBV6-2/TRBV6-3,.,.,TGTGCTAGCAGTTATGCCCGTGTCGCTCTCAACGAGCAGTACTTC,CASSYARVALNEQYF
TRBJ1-2,TRBV12-3/TRBV12-4,many,.,TGTGCCAGCAGTGCTCAGGGTAACTATGGCTACACCTTC,CASSAQGNYGYTF
TRBJ2-1,TRBV20-1,many,TRBD2,TGCAGTGCTAGGTCGGGGACTAGCGGGAGACCCTACAATGAGCAGTTCTTC,CSARSGTSGRPYNEQFF
TRBJ1-2,TRBV4-1,many,TRBD1,TGCGCCAGCAGCCCTAGGACAGGGAACTATGGCTACACCTTC,CASSPRTGNYGYTF
TRBJ1-1,TRBV6-5,.,.,TGTGCCAGCAGTTATATCACTGTCTGGCTCACTGAAGCTTTCTTT,CASSYITVWLTEAFF
TRBJ2-7,TRBV7-9,.,.,TGTGCCAGCTGCGAGACAGGCAACGGGCAGTACTTC,CASCETGNGQYF
TRBJ2-3,TRBV30,.,.,TGTGCCTGGGGAAAAGGGGCAGATACGCAGTATTTT,CAWGKGADTQYF
TRBJ2-7,TRBV2,many,.,TGTGCCAGCAGTGAAGGAAGGATTTCCGAGCAGTACTTC,CASSEGRISEQYF
TRBJ2-7,TRBV6-6,.,.,TGTGCCAGCAGTTATCGAGCGGAAGTTACCTACGAGCAGTACTTC,CASSYRAEVTYEQYF
TRBJ1-5,TRBV12-3/TRBV12-4,many,.,TGTGCCAGCATGACGGGGTCCCATCAGCCCCAGCATTTT,CASMTGSHQPQHF
TRBJ1-5,TRBV28,.,TRBD1,TGTGCCAGCAGTAAACAGGGGGCAGGGGGCAATCAGCCCCAGCATTTT,CASSKQGAGGNQPQHF
TRBJ1-1,TRBV7-2,.,.,TGTGCCAGCACCCCAGAGGTGAACACTAAAGCTTCCTTT,CASTPEVNTKASF